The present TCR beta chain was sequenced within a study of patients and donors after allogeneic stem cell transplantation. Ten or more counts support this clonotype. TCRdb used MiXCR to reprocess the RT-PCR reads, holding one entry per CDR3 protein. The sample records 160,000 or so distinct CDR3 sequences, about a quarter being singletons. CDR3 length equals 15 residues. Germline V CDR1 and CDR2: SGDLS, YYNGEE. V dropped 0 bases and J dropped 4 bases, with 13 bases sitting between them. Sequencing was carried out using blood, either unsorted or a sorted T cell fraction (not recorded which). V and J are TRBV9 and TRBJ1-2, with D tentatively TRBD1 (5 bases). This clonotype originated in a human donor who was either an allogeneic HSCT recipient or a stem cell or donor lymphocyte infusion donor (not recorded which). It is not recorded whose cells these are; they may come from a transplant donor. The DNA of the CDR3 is TGTGCCAGCAGCGTAGCAGGGACGGATCTCTATGGCTACACCTTC. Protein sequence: CASSVAGTDLYGYTF.